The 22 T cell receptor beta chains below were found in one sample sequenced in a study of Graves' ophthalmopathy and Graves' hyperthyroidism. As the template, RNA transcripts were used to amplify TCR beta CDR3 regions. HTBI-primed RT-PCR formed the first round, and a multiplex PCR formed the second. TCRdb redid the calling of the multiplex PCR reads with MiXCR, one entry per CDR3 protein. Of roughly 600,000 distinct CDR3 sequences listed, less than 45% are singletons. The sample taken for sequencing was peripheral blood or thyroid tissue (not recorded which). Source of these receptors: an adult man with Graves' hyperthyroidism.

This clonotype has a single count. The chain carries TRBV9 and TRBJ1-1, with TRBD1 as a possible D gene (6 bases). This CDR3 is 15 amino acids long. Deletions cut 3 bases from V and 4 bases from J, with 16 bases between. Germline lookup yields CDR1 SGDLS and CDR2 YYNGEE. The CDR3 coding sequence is TGTGCCAGCAGCGGGAGGGGGTCTCAAGGCACTGAAGCTTTCTTT. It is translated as CASSGRGSQGTEAFF.

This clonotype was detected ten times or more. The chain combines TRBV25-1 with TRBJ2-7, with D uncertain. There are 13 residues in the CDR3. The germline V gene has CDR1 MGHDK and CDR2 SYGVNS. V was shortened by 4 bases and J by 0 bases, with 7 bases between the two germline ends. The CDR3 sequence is CASSGHYSYEQYF. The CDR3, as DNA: TGTGCCAGCAGTGGACACTACTCCTACGAGCAGTACTTC.

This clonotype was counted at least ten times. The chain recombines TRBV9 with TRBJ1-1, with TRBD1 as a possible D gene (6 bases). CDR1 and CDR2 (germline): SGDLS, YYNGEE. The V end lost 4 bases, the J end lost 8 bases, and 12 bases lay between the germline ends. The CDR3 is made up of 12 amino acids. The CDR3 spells CASSPTGHEAFF. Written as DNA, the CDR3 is TGTGCCAGCAGCCCTACAGGGCACGAAGCTTTCTTT.

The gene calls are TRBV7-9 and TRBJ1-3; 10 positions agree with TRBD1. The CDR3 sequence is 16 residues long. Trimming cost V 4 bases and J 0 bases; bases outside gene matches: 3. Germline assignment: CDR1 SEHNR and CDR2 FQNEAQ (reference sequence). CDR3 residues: CASSSGQGVSGNTIYF. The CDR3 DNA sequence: TGTGCCAGCAGCTCCGGACAGGGGGTCTCTGGAAACACCATATATTTT.

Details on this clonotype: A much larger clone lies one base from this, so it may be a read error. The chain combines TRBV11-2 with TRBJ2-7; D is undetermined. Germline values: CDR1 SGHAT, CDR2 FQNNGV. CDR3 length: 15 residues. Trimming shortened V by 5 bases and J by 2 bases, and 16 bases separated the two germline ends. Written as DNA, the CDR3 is TGTGCCAGCAGCCAAGAGAGAGTCAGCCCCTACGAGCAGTACTTC. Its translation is CASSQERVSPYEQYF.

The CDR3 DNA is TGCGCCAGCAGCTTGGACCCGGGACAGGGAGCTTTCTTT. This translates into CASSLDPGQGAFF. The rearrangement links TRBV5-1 to TRBJ1-1; TRBD1 aligns across 9 bases. The CDR3 has 13 amino acids. The junction had 4 bases not matched to a gene; V was cut back by 0 bases and J by 10 bases. Germline assignment: CDR1 SGHRS and CDR2 YFSETQ.

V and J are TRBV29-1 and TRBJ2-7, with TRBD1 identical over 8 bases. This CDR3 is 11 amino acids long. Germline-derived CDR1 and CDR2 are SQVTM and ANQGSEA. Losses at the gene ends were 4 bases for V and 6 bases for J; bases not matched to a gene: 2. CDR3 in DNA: TGCAGCGTTGCACAGGGGGGCGAGCAGTACTTC. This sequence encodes CSVAQGGEQYF.

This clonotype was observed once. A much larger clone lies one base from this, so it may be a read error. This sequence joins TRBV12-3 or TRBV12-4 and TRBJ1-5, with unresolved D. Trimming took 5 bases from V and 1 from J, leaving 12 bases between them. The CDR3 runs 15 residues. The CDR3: CASSLSWASNQPQHF. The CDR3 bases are TGTGCCAGCAGTCTTTCTTGGGCGAGCAATCAGCCCCAGCATTTT.

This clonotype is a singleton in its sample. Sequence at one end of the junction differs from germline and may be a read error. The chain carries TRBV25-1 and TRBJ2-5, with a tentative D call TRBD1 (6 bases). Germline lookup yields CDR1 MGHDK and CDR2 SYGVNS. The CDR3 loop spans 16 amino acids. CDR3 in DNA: TGTGCCATCAGTGATTCAGGGGCTCCCTTCCAAGAGACCCAGTACTTC. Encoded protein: CAISDSGAPFQETQYF.

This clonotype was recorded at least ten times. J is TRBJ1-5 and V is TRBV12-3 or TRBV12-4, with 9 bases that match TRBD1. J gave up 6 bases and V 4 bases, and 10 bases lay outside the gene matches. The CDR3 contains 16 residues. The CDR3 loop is CASSWGTGLAGQPQHF. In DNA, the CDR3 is TGTGCCAGCAGTTGGGGGACAGGGCTAGCAGGTCAGCCCCAGCATTTT.

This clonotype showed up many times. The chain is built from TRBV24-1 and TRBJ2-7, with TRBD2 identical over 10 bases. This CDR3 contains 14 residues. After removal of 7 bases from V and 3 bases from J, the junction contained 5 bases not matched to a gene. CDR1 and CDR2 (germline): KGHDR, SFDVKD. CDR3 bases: TGTGCCACCAGCCCTAGCGGGAGTTTCTACGAGCAGTACTTC. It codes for CATSPSGSFYEQYF.

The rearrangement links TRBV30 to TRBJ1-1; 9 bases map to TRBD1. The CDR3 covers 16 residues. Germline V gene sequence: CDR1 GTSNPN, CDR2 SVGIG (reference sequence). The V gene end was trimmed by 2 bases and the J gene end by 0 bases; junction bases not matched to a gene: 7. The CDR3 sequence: CAWSIGTGKLNTEAFF. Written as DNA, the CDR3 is TGTGCCTGGAGTATCGGGACAGGGAAACTGAACACTGAAGCTTTCTTT.

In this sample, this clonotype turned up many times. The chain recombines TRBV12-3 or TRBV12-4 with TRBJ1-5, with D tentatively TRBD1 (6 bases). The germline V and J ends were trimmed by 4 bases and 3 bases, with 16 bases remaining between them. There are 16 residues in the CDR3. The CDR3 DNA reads TGTGCCAGCAGTTCCTGGCCAGGGGCGAACAATCAGCCCCAGCATTTT. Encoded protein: CASSSWPGANNQPQHF.

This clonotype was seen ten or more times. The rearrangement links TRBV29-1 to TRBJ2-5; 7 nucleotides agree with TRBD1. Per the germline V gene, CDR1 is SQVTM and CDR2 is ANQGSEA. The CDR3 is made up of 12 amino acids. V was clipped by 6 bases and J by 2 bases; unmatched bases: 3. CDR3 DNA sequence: TGCAGCGTAAGGACAGGTCAAGAGACCCAGTACTTC. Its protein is CSVRTGQETQYF.

In DNA form, the CDR3 reads TGTGCCAGCCGGGACTTGATTAACACCGGGGAGCTGTTTTTT. This codes for CASRDLINTGELFF. The genes are TRBV27 and TRBJ2-2, with D tentatively TRBD2 (6 bases). Looked up from germline, CDR1 is MNHEY and CDR2 is SMNVEV (reference sequence). The CDR3 runs 14 residues. The V end lost 8 bases, the J end lost 2 bases, and 12 bases lay between the germline ends.

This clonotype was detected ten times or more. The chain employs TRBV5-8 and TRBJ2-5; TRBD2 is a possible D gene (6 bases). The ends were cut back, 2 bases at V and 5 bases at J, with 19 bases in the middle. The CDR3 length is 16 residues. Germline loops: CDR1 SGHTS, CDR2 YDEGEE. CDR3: CASSFQWDSGFETQYF. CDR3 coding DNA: TGTGCCAGCAGCTTTCAGTGGGACTCCGGCTTTGAGACCCAGTACTTC.

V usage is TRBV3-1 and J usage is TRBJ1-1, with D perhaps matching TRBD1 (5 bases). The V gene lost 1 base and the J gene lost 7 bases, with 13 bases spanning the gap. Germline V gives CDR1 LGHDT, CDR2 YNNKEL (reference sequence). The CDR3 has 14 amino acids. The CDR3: CASSQVPVGDEAFF. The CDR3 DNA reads TGTGCCAGCAGCCAAGTTCCGGTAGGGGATGAAGCTTTCTTT.

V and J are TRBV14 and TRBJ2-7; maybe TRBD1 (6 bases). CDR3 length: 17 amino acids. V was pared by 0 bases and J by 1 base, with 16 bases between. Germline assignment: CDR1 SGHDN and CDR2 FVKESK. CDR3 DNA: TGTGCCAGCAGCCAAGATCGGTGGGAGAGGGGGTCCTACGAGCAGTACTTC. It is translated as CASSQDRWERGSYEQYF.

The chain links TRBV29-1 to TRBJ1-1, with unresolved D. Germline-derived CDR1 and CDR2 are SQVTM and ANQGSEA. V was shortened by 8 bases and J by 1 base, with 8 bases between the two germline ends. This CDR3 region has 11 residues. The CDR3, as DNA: TGCAGCAGTTTTAAGAACACTGAAGCTTTCTTT. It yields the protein CSSFKNTEAFF.

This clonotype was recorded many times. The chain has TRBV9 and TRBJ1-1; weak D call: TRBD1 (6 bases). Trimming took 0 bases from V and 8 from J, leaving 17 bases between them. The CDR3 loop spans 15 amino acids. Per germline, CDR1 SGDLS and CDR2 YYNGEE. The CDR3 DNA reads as TGTGCCAGCAGCGTAGGTGGCGGGGGGGGCCGGGAAGCTTTCTTT. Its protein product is CASSVGGGGGREAFF. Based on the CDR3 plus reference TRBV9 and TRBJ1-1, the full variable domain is DSGVTQTPKHLITATGQRVTLRCSPRSGDLSVYWYQQSLDQGLQFLIQYYNGEERAKGNILERFSAQQFPDLHSELNLSSLELGDSALYFCASSVGGGGGREAFFGQGTRLTVV.

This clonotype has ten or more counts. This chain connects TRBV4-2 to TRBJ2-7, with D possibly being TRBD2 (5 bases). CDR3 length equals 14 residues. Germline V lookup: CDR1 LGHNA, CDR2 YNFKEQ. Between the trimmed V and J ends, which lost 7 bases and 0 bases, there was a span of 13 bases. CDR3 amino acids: CASTVGLSSYEQYF. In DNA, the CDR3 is TGTGCCAGCACCGTCGGACTGAGCTCCTACGAGCAGTACTTC.

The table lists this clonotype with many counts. The CDR3 DNA sequence: TGTGCCAGCAGCTTAGGGGGGACAGGGGCGCCCTACGAGCAGTACTTC. Encoded protein: CASSLGGTGAPYEQYF. J is TRBJ2-7 and V is TRBV7-3; TRBD1 agrees at 10 bases. Losses at the gene ends were 2 bases for V and 2 bases for J; bases not matched to a gene: 6. The germline CDR1 and CDR2 sequences are SGHTA and FQGTGA. The CDR3 is 16 residues long.